This T cell receptor (beta chain) emerged from a study of HIV-infected patients and healthy controls (dated by TCRdb to 2014 to 2015). The CDR3, cysteine through phenylalanine, is 16 amino acids long. The only DNA kept is the CDR3, 48 bases in frame from the first base. Between the V and J ends, shortened by 4 bases and 0 bases respectively, the junction contains 13 bases. There are a few counts of this clonotype. The antigen this receptor binds is unknown. Nothing much larger sits one base from this clone, and base qualities are not available. The library was obtained by 5' RACE. Sequencing was performed on an Illumina MiSeq. TCRdb handled the public reads itself, with Q25 trimming in fastp and clone calling in MiXCR, and kept productive beta chains. Merged by CDR3 protein, the rows form single entries marked with the most common genes and DNA. The sample table shows tens of thousands of distinct CDR3 sequences, and around 17% are seen once. Together, the top ten hold approximately 5.2% of the sample.

The TCR comes from a human donor in good health. The sample consisted of CD4+ T cells from blood. The chain joins TRBV12-3 or TRBV12-4 to TRBJ2-4; the D gene is perhaps TRBD2, from 6 matching bases. The DNA sequence follows: TGTGCCAGCAGTTCGGTGGCGGGGCTAGCCAAAAACATTCAGTACTTC. Its protein is CASSSVAGLAKNIQYF.